The 3 T cell receptor beta chains given below trace back to one sample, sequenced in a study of T cell responses to AZD1222 COVID-19 vaccine. Sequenced by immunoSEQ multiplex PCR; TCRdb stores in-frame clones only, minus some. The sample has about 140,000 clones; less than 95% are singletons. The source material was peripheral blood, sampled on day 0 of AZD1222 vaccination. These TCRs come from an adult in good health.

The rearrangement joins TRBV7-6 to TRBJ1-2, with 10 bases lining up with TRBD1. This CDR3 is built from 15 residues. CDR1 and CDR2 from the germline V gene are SGHVS and FNYEAQ. After removal of 5 bases from V and 0 bases from J, the junction contained 3 bases not matched to a gene. CDR3 protein: CASSPGQGANYGYTF. As DNA, the CDR3 is TGTGCCAGCAGCCCCGGACAGGGGGCTAACTATGGCTACACCTTC.

The chain carries TRBV4-1 and TRBJ2-1; D is uncertain. The CDR3 totals 14 residues. The germline gives CDR1 MGHRA, CDR2 YSYEKL. Between the trimmed V and J ends, which lost 0 bases and 8 bases, there was a span of 11 bases. In nucleotides, the CDR3 is TGCGCCAGCAGCCAAGATACGGGCATCGATGAGCAGTTCTTC. Translated: CASSQDTGIDEQFF.

The V and J genes are TRBV11-2 and TRBJ1-2, with 10 bases identical to TRBD1. The CDR3 sequence is 14 residues long. Germline trimming cut 5 bases from V and 3 bases from J; bases unmatched to any gene: 3. Germline CDR1 is SGHAT and CDR2 is FQNNGV. This CDR3 reads CASSTGQGHYGYTF. The CDR3 nucleotides are TGTGCCAGCAGCACGGGACAGGGGCACTATGGCTACACCTTC.